Below, 4 T cell receptor beta chains from the same sample are listed, as sequenced in a study of T cells in Graves' hyperthyroidism and ophthalmopathy. RNA transcripts yielded amplified TCR beta CDR3 regions. First-round RT-PCR of the TCR CDR3 relied on the HTBI primer set. TCRdb used MiXCR to reprocess the multiplex PCR reads, holding one entry per CDR3 protein. Of about 660,000 distinct CDR3 sequences listed, 45% are singletons. The material sequenced was peripheral blood or thyroid tissue (not recorded which). The source is an adult man with Graves' disease, either hyperthyroidism or ophthalmopathy (not recorded which).

Ten or more counts support this clonotype. CDR3 coding DNA: TGTGCCAGTAGGACCCCTGGGGCCAACGTCCTGACTTTC. This translates into CASRTPGANVLTF. The chain has TRBV19 and TRBJ2-6; D not resolved. Trimming removed 6 bases at V and 2 bases at J, with 5 bases between. Germline V gene sequence: CDR1 LNHDA, CDR2 SQIVND (reference sequence). The CDR3 loop spans 13 amino acids.

This clonotype was counted ten times or more. The chain recombines TRBV7-2 with TRBJ1-5, with TRBD1 matching over 7 bases. Germline V gene lookup returns CDR1 SGHTA and CDR2 FQGNSA. The CDR3 contains 15 residues. V dropped 5 bases and J dropped 4; count of bases not matched to a gene: 8. CDR3 sequence (DNA): TGTGCCAGCAGCGCAAGACAGGGATGGAATCAGCCCCAGCATTTT. Amino acid sequence: CASSARQGWNQPQHF.

The chain's CDR3 is CASSLIDTGNTF. In DNA, the CDR3 is TGTGCCAGCAGTTTAATCGATACAGGCAACACCTTC. The V and J genes are TRBV12-3 or TRBV12-4 and TRBJ1-2; D perhaps matches TRBD1 (5 bases). This CDR3 has 12 residues. The V gene lost 2 bases and the J gene lost 12 bases, with 13 bases spanning the gap.

On this clonotype itself: This may be a read error: a much more frequent sequence differs by one nucleotide. Because it lacks the conserved phenylalanine or tryptophan at the end, this CDR3 is likely a read error. J is TRBJ1-6 and V is TRBV7-2, with 7 bases aligning to TRBD1. The trim removed 5 bases at V and 7 bases at J, leaving 11 bases unmatched. CDR3 size: 16 residues. Germline V gives CDR1 SGHTA, CDR2 FQGNSA. CDR3 in DNA: TGTGCCAGCAGCCCCTCGACAGGGATTGGGAATTCACCCCTCCACTCT. Protein: CASSPSTGIGNSPLHS.